These 29 T cell receptor beta chains share one sample of origin, sequenced in a study of T and B cells in COVID-19 patients. Multiplex PCR with BIOMED2 TRB-A/B primer pools amplified TRB rearrangements. In TCRdb, the multiplex PCR reads were re-called with MiXCR into one record per CDR3 protein. The sample consists of some 15,000 distinct CDR3 sequences, 27% of them appearing once. TRB was amplified from about 260-540 ng of blood genomic DNA. The sequencing input was blood. Receptors were obtained from a human donor who had recovered from COVID-19.

This clonotype has a handful of counts. This chain links TRBV7-9 with TRBJ1-1; the match to TRBD1 covers 9 bases. Germline V gene sequence: CDR1 SEHNR, CDR2 FQNEAQ (reference sequence). V was pared by 5 bases and J by 2 bases, with 12 bases of the junction left unmatched. The CDR3 spans 17 residues. The CDR3 region is CASSPPGTGPLNTEAFF. The DNA of the CDR3 is TGTGCCAGCAGCCCCCCCGGGACAGGGCCGTTAAACACTGAAGCTTTCTTT.

The V gene is TRBV7-2, the J gene TRBJ2-3; 9 bases align to TRBD2. The CDR3 is made up of 14 amino acids. Germline V gene lookup returns CDR1 SGHTA and CDR2 FQGNSA. The junction had 1 base not matched to a gene; V was cut back by 1 base and J by 5 bases. The CDR3 DNA follows: TGTGCCAGCAGCTTAGTACTAGCGGGAGATACGCAGTATTTT. The encoded protein is CASSLVLAGDTQYF.

Remarks on this clonotype: Since a much larger clone is just one base distant, this may be a read error. The chain uses TRBV19 and TRBJ2-5, with D possibly matching TRBD1 (6 bases). The ends were cut back, 2 bases at V and 2 bases at J, with 15 bases in the middle. The CDR3 covers 16 residues. Germline-derived CDR1 and CDR2 are LNHDA and SQIVND (reference sequence). CDR3 protein: CASSIRYQGKQETQYF. The DNA of the CDR3 is TGTGCCAGTAGTATAAGGTATCAGGGGAAACAAGAGACCCAGTACTTC.

This clonotype was counted ten times or more. V is TRBV6-5 and J is TRBJ2-3, with no clear D. Looked up from germline, CDR1 is MNHEY and CDR2 is SVGAGI. V was shortened by 6 bases and J by 5 bases, with 6 bases between the two germline ends. The CDR3 spans 11 residues. The CDR3 sequence: CASRELDTQYF. The CDR3 region has the DNA TGTGCCAGCAGGGAACTAGATACGCAGTATTTT.

This clonotype is judged medium-sized (0.01 to 0.1%). This rearrangement joins TRBV6-6 to TRBJ2-1, with 9 bases fitting TRBD2. The CDR3 is 17 amino acids. Trimming at V came to 0 bases and at J to 8 bases, leaving 11 bases not matched to a gene. Germline CDR1 reads MNHNY; CDR2 reads SVGAGI (reference sequence). The CDR3 nucleotides are TGTGCCAGCAGTTACTCAATACTAGCGGGCCCCGTCGATGAGCAGTTCTTC. It encodes CASSYSILAGPVDEQFF.

The chain employs TRBV11-2 and TRBJ1-1; D is unresolved. Germline V gene lookup returns CDR1 SGHAT and CDR2 FQNNGV. The V end lost 4 bases, the J end lost 1 base, and 13 bases lay between the germline ends. This CDR3 has 15 residues. The CDR3 spells CASSWHGDRNTEAFF. The CDR3 DNA reads TGTGCCAGCAGCTGGCATGGGGATAGGAACACTGAAGCTTTCTTT.

CDR3 protein: CASRTGSSGYTF. The CDR3, as DNA: TGTGCCAGCAGAACAGGTTCCTCTGGCTACACCTTC. This chain links TRBV6-5 with TRBJ1-2; weak D call: TRBD1 (5 bases). This CDR3 is 12 amino acids long. Trimming removed 6 bases at V and 7 bases at J, with 12 bases between. Germline CDR1 reads MNHEY; CDR2 reads SVGAGI.

V usage is TRBV10-3 and J usage is TRBJ1-2; no definite D call. Trimming stripped 3 bases from V and 4 bases from J, with 15 bases between. This CDR3 has 15 amino acids. CDR1 is ENHRY, CDR2 SYGVKD, per germline. CDR3 in amino acids: CAISEGLSTGYGYTF. CDR3 DNA: TGTGCCATCAGTGAAGGTCTTTCGACCGGCTATGGCTACACCTTC.

The chain employs TRBV28 and TRBJ2-1; TRBD2 agrees at 13 bases. Germline-derived CDR1 and CDR2 are MDHEN and SYDVKM. This CDR3 contains 15 residues. V lost 5 bases and J lost 8; bases outside the gene matches: 6. The DNA of the CDR3 is TGTGCCAGCAGTCGGACTAGCGGGAGTTCCTATGAGCAGTTCTTC. Translation: CASSRTSGSSYEQFF.

Of note for this clonotype: This may be a read error: a much more frequent sequence differs by one nucleotide. The V call is TRBV6-5, the J call TRBJ1-1, with D maybe TRBD1 (5 bases). The germline V and J ends were trimmed by 5 bases and 6 bases, with 16 bases remaining between them. Germline-derived CDR1 and CDR2 are MNHEY and SVGAGI. The CDR3 sequence is 14 residues long. The CDR3 sequence is CASSRTLGVSEAFF. As DNA, the CDR3 is TGTGCCAGCAGTAGGACCTTAGGGGTCTCTGAAGCTTTCTTT.

This clonotype was seen more than once but under ten times. CDR3 residues: CASSYPSQGEAFF. The DNA for the CDR3 is TGTGCCAGCAGTTACCCGTCCCAGGGCGAAGCTTTCTTT. The V call is TRBV6-5, the J call TRBJ1-1; a weak D match, TRBD1 (5 bases). From germline, CDR1 is MNHEY and CDR2 SVGAGI. V was pared by 2 bases and J by 8 bases, with 12 bases between. The CDR3 has 13 amino acids.

V gene TRBV6-5 combines with J gene TRBJ1-1; a weak D match, TRBD1 (5 bases). Germline lookup yields CDR1 MNHEY and CDR2 SVGAGI. The CDR3 is 15 amino acids. The V gene lost 6 bases and the J gene lost 0 bases, with 14 bases spanning the gap. This chain's CDR3 is CASRAPGRMNTEAFF. CDR3 coding DNA: TGTGCCAGCAGAGCCCCAGGGCGGATGAACACTGAAGCTTTCTTT.

This clonotype was observed many times. The chain employs TRBV6-2 or TRBV6-3 and TRBJ2-7, with a weak D call TRBD1 (7 bases). CDR1 and CDR2 from the germline V gene are MNHEY and SVGEGT. The CDR3 consists of 13 residues. Trimming left V 6 bases short and J 2 bases short, with 11 bases between. The CDR3 DNA is TGTGCCAGCAGCCGCGGGACAGCCTACGAGCAGTACTTC. It specifies CASSRGTAYEQYF.

In its sample, this clonotype is medium-sized (0.01 to 0.1%). The chain joins TRBV30 to TRBJ2-2; D may be TRBD1 (5 bases). CDR1 is GTSNPN and CDR2 is SVGIG in the germline V gene (reference sequence). Trimming removed 5 bases from V and 6 bases from J, with 10 bases in between. There are 12 residues in the CDR3. The CDR3 DNA follows: TGTGCCTGGGGGGCCGGGCCCGGGGAGCTGTTTTTT. It specifies CAWGAGPGELFF.

V is TRBV20-1 and J is TRBJ2-1; 8 nucleotides line up with TRBD2. With V trimmed by 6 bases and J by 4 bases, 20 bases remained unmatched. This CDR3 has 18 residues. Germline V CDR1 and CDR2: DFQATT, SNEGSKA (reference sequence). The CDR3 loop is CSARIRSTREGTYNEQFF. The CDR3 nucleotides read TGCAGTGCCAGGATAAGGTCCACTCGGGAGGGCACATACAATGAGCAGTTCTTC.

There are a few counts of this clonotype. V gene TRBV5-6 combines with J gene TRBJ1-2, with D possibly TRBD1 on 6 matching bases. The germline V gene has CDR1 SGHDT and CDR2 YYEEEE. The length of the CDR3 is 14 residues. V was pared by 4 bases and J by 4 bases, with 14 bases between. The CDR3 protein is CASSPQGPLYGYTF. The CDR3 DNA reads as TGTGCCAGCAGCCCACAGGGCCCCCTCTATGGCTACACCTTC.

This sequence joins TRBV6-5 and TRBJ1-3, with no clear D. Germline lookup yields CDR1 MNHEY and CDR2 SVGAGI. V lost 2 bases and J lost 9, with 5 bases in between. There are 11 residues in the CDR3. The CDR3 DNA reads TGTGCCAGCAGTTACGGTAGCACCATATATTTT. It codes for CASSYGSTIYF.

The DNA of the CDR3 is TGTGCCAGCAGGAAGGACAGGGTCGAGGGTCAGCCCCAGCATTTT. Translating it yields CASRKDRVEGQPQHF. This chain links TRBV6-5 with TRBJ1-5; TRBD1 matches at 8 bases. Germline CDR1 reads MNHEY; CDR2 reads SVGAGI. CDR3 length: 15 residues. V dropped 6 bases and J dropped 6; count of bases not matched to a gene: 10.

A few counts support this clonotype. The rearrangement joins TRBV5-6 to TRBJ2-5; 7 nucleotides match TRBD1. Per germline, CDR1 SGHDT and CDR2 YYEEEE. CDR3 length: 17 amino acids. The ends lost 5 bases at V and 5 bases at J; junction bases unmatched: 18. CDR3 bases: TGTGCCAGCAGTTCATACCAGGGGGTAAAGTACCGGGAGACCCAGTACTTC. It specifies CASSSYQGVKYRETQYF.

The chain carries TRBV21-1 and TRBJ1-5; the table assigns TRBD1, which was not confirmed against the DNA. TRBV21-1 counts as a pseudogene. The CDR3 runs to 18 residues. In DNA, the CDR3 is TGTGCCAGCAGCACTGCGCGACAGGGGGGTTGTAGCAATCAGCCCCAGCATTTT. Protein: CASSTARQGGCSNQPQHF.

As for this clonotype: With a much larger clone just one base away, this may be a read error. Since no conserved phenylalanine or tryptophan closes the CDR3, a read error is the likely cause. The chain joins TRBV6-6 to TRBJ2-7; D unresolved. V lost 6 bases and J lost 3, with 12 bases in between. The CDR3 has 13 amino acids. In germline, CDR1 is MNHNY, CDR2 SVGAGI (reference sequence). This CDR3 is CASRNGPVYEQYY. The CDR3 DNA is TGTGCCAGCAGAAACGGACCGGTCTACGAGCAGTACTAC.

This chain joins TRBV28 and TRBJ2-5; D is ambiguous. The V end was cut by 6 bases, the J end by 6 bases, with 11 bases between. This CDR3 is built from 12 residues. Germline CDR1 is MDHEN and CDR2 is SYDVKM. CDR3: CASSYPPKTQYF. The CDR3 bases are TGTGCCAGCAGCTATCCCCCCAAGACCCAGTACTTC.

This clonotype is medium-sized. V usage is TRBV29-1 and J usage is TRBJ2-7, with D possibly matching TRBD2 (6 bases). CDR1 and CDR2 (germline): SQVTM, ANQGSEA. The CDR3 consists of 11 residues. V shed 6 bases and J shed 3 bases, with 9 bases lying between them. CDR3 DNA: TGCAGCGTCCCGCGGGGCTACGAGCAGTACTTC. Translating gives CSVPRGYEQYF.

In this sample, this clonotype turned up a few times. V usage is TRBV6-5 and J usage is TRBJ1-2; TRBD1 is a possible D gene (6 bases). This CDR3 is built from 12 residues. Per the germline V gene, CDR1 is MNHEY and CDR2 is SVGAGI. V shed 8 bases and J shed 8 bases, with 15 bases lying between them. The CDR3 loop is CASQIPGAGYTF. The CDR3 bases are TGTGCCAGCCAAATCCCAGGGGCCGGCTACACCTTC.

This clonotype appeared many times. CDR3: CASRMTGDSNQPQHF. In DNA form, the CDR3 reads TGTGCCAGCAGGATGACAGGGGATAGCAATCAGCCCCAGCATTTT. The chain links TRBV12-3 or TRBV12-4 to TRBJ1-5, with TRBD1 matching over 8 bases. V dropped 6 bases and J dropped 0; count of bases not matched to a gene: 4. The CDR3 is 15 residues long.

This chain connects TRBV10-3 to TRBJ2-3, with 9 bases that match TRBD1. Germline V gene sequence: CDR1 ENHRY, CDR2 SYGVKD. This CDR3 has 15 residues. Unmatched junction bases numbered 4, after V lost 6 bases and J lost 0 bases. The CDR3 spells CAIRGTGTSTDTQYF. CDR3 nucleotide sequence: TGTGCCATCAGAGGGACAGGGACTAGCACAGATACGCAGTATTTT.

A few counts support this clonotype. CDR3 coding DNA: TGTGCCAGCAGTCCCCAGACTAGCGGGGGGGCCGGTGAGCAGTTCTTC. Residues: CASSPQTSGGAGEQFF. V gene TRBV6-6 combines with J gene TRBJ2-1; 14 nucleotides line up with TRBD2. Trimming removed 5 bases from V and 9 bases from J; junction bases left unmatched: 9. The length of the CDR3 is 16 residues. CDR1 and CDR2 from the germline V gene are MNHNY and SVGAGI (reference sequence).

This clonotype has a handful of counts. The chain has TRBV24-1 and TRBJ2-5; a weak D match, TRBD1 (5 bases). V shed 5 bases and J shed 5 bases, with 17 bases lying between them. This CDR3 comprises 15 residues. The germline CDR1 and CDR2 sequences are KGHDR and SFDVKD. The CDR3 loop reads CATSAGWARGETQYF. CDR3 DNA: TGTGCCACCAGTGCAGGATGGGCAAGGGGTGAGACCCAGTACTTC.

This clonotype was found a few times. This chain links TRBV27 with TRBJ2-5; TRBD1 matches at 8 bases. The ends lost 1 base at V and 10 bases at J; junction bases unmatched: 11. Germline loops: CDR1 MNHEY, CDR2 SMNVEV (reference sequence). The CDR3 spans 15 residues. The chain's CDR3 is CASSLWQGAPLGQYF. CDR3 coding DNA: TGTGCCAGCAGTTTATGGCAGGGGGCCCCGTTAGGCCAGTACTTC.